This T cell receptor (beta chain) was recorded in a study of CXCR3-negative and CXCR3-positive naive CD8 T cells. Findings of the study overall: In CXCR3-positive naive cells, the TRB CDR3s were more hydrophobic than in CXCR3-negative naive cells. Similar TRBV-TRBJ usage was seen in naive cells (both CXCR3-negative and CXCR3-positive), but memory cells differed.

With UMI labels, 5' RACE was used to prepare the TRB cDNA libraries. From the 5' RACE reads, TCRdb lists one entry per CDR3 protein and no DNA. This sample's clone table lists some 130,000 distinct CDR3 sequences. As concerns this clonotype: Its specificity is not known.

The CDR3 covers 11 residues. Germline V lookup: CDR1 SEHNR, CDR2 FQNEAQ (reference sequence). What was sequenced was naive CXCR3+ CD8+ T cells from blood. Subset of the sample: CD45RO-CCR7+CD27+CD95- naive CD8+ T cells expressing CXCR3 (TNR3+). This chain links TRBV7-9 with TRBJ2-7. The origin of this receptor is a human donor in good health. Some clones in this sample may be carry-over from other donors' samples. CDR3: CATVVAHEQYF. The full variable domain, rest sourced from reference TRBV7-9 and TRBJ2-7, is DTGVSQNPRHKITKRGQNVTFRCDPISEHNRLYWYRQTLGQGPEFLTYFQNEAQLEKSRLLSDRFSAERPKGSFSTLEIQRTEQGDSAMYLCATVVAHEQYFGPGTRLTVT.